The rows below give T cell receptor beta chains drawn from one sample of a study of OX40 agonist ivuxolimab in advanced cancers. Sequencing used immunoSEQ multiplex PCR; TCRdb keeps in-frame clones, though not all of them. The sample lists about 87,000 clones, around nine tenths occurring once. Sequences were derived from CD4+ or CD8+ T cells sorted from blood, sampled in a trial of the OX40 agonist ivuxolimab. The origin of the receptors is an adult with an advanced solid tumor such as melanoma, head and neck, liver or kidney cancer. CDR3s include the opening cysteine and the closing phenylalanine or tryptophan. Fields, in order: CDR3 DNA, CDR3 protein, V gene, J gene, clone size, D gene. The D gene is left open where the match is weak. A row's size may be missing; if present it is once, few, many or a size class.

TGCAGTGCTAGTCCGGTAACTGAAGCTTTCTTT,CSASPVTEAFF,TRBV20-1,TRBJ1-1,few,NA
TGCGCCAGCACGGGGGGGAAGACCGGGGAGCTGTTTTTT,CASTGGKTGELFF,TRBV10-2,TRBJ2-2,NA,TRBD2
TGCGCCAGCAGCTTGCGCCCTGGGGAAAACACTCAGTACTTC,CASSLRPGENTQYF,TRBV5-1,TRBJ2-4,NA,NA
TGTGCCTGGAGTCCGGCCCCTTACGAGCAGTACTTC,CAWSPAPYEQYF,TRBV30,TRBJ2-7,NA,NA
TGCGCCAGCAGCCCTACCCAGGGGACTAGCGGCGGCGGGGCCCAGTACTTC,CASSPTQGTSGGGAQYF,TRBV5-1,TRBJ2-5,few,TRBD2
TGTGCCAGCAGCTTATTAGGACTAGCGGTGTCCTACGAGCAGTACTTC,CASSLLGLAVSYEQYF,TRBV11-1,TRBJ2-7,NA,TRBD2
TGCGCCAGCAGTGAGTTTGGGGAGACTTCCTCTTTCTCCTTC,CASSEFGETSSFSF,TRBV10-2,TRBJ1-2,NA,NA
TGTGCCAGCAGCTTCGGGACTAGCGGGAACGAGCAGTACTTC,CASSFGTSGNEQYF,TRBV7-9,TRBJ2-7,NA,TRBD2
TGTGCCAGCAGTTTGGCGCGTCGGCGGGCGCCAGCTAGCACAGATACGCAGTATTTT,CASSLARRRAPASTDTQYF,TRBV27,TRBJ2-3,once,NA
TGTGCCAGCAGCCAAGCTTACGAGCAGTACTTC,CASSQAYEQYF,TRBV11-2,TRBJ2-7,NA,NA
TGCAGCGTAGGACAGGGCCCTCCCTTGGGCTACACCTTC,CSVGQGPPLGYTF,TRBV29-1,TRBJ1-2,once,TRBD1
TGCGCCAGCAGCTTGGATGGGTGGGTCGTACACTTC,CASSLDGWVVHF,TRBV5-1,TRBJ2-5,NA,NA
TGCGCCAGCTATACAGGGTCGTCCTACAATGAGCAGTTCTTC,CASYTGSSYNEQFF,TRBV5-1,TRBJ2-1,NA,NA
TGCGCCAGCAGCCTCAGGGCAGGGTCTAGCGGGGCCAACGTCCTGACTTTC,CASSLRAGSSGANVLTF,TRBV5-1,TRBJ2-6,NA,NA
TGTGCCAGCATTAAGGGTGCCAGCGGTGAAGCTTTCTTT,CASIKGASGEAFF,TRBV2,TRBJ1-1,NA,NA
TGTGCCAGCAACCGCCCGGGACTAGCGGGAGGGATGGGAGAGACCCAGTACTTC,CASNRPGLAGGMGETQYF,TRBV2,TRBJ2-5,NA,TRBD2
TGTGCCAGCAGCCCCGACAGGCGAGGCGTCTACACCTTC,CASSPDRRGVYTF,TRBV5-8,TRBJ1-2,NA,NA
TGTGCCAGCAGTTACTCGAACCGTCCCTCAAACCATGGCTACACCTTC,CASSYSNRPSNHGYTF,TRBV6-5,TRBJ1-2,NA,NA
TGTGCCAGCAGCATGGGGGACTATAATGAAAAACTGTTTTTT,CASSMGDYNEKLFF,TRBV7-9,TRBJ1-4,NA,NA
TGTGCCTGGAGTGTACAGGAGGGGACTAGCGTCCAAGAGACCCAGTACTTC,CAWSVQEGTSVQETQYF,TRBV30,TRBJ2-5,NA,TRBD2
TGTGCCAGCAGCTTGGGACCGCGGAACACTGAAGCTTTCTTT,CASSLGPRNTEAFF,TRBV11-3,TRBJ1-1,few,NA
TGCGCCAGTCTCGACTTAAAGGTCGGTTACGAGCAGTACTTC,CASLDLKVGYEQYF,TRBV5-1,TRBJ2-7,NA,NA
TGTGCCAGCTCATCCTCCGGGACACAAGAGACCCAGTACTTC,CASSSSGTQETQYF,TRBV18,TRBJ2-5,NA,NA
TGTGCTAGCAGCTTGGGGACAGGGGGAGTAGATACGCAGTATTTT,CASSLGTGGVDTQYF,TRBV7-7,TRBJ2-3,once,TRBD1
TGTGCCAGCTCACCCGTGACAGGGGCTGAAAATGAGCAGTTCTTC,CASSPVTGAENEQFF,TRBV18,TRBJ2-1,NA,TRBD1
TGTGCCAGCAGCGCCAGTGGCTCTCAGCCCCAGCATTTT,CASSASGSQPQHF,TRBV7-9,TRBJ1-5,NA,NA
TGTGCCAGCAGCCCGGGGGGTACCACTGAAGCTTTCTTT,CASSPGGTTEAFF,TRBV7-9,TRBJ1-1,NA,NA
TGTGCCAGCAGCCTGAACTTCTACTCCTCCTACGAGCAGTACTTC,CASSLNFYSSYEQYF,TRBV7-2,TRBJ2-7,NA,NA
TGTGCCAGCAGGAAGGAAGTTAGCGGGGCGACAGATACGCAGTATTTT,CASRKEVSGATDTQYF,TRBV5-4,TRBJ2-3,NA,TRBD2
TGCGCCAGCAGCCAAGATGAAGGAAATAATTCACCCCTCCACTTT,CASSQDEGNNSPLHF,TRBV4-1,TRBJ1-6,NA,NA
TGTGCCTGGAGCCTAGCGGGCCTTAGCACAGATACGCAGTATTTT,CAWSLAGLSTDTQYF,TRBV30,TRBJ2-3,NA,TRBD2